This entry features one T cell receptor beta chain sequence. V was cut by 0 bases and J by 5 bases, with 16 bases left in between. CDR3 size: 17 residues. Germline loops: CDR1 MRHNA, CDR2 SNTAGT. These data are taken from a study of blood T cell repertoires in COVID-19. TCRdb's copy holds only in-frame clones and misses some; the assay was immunoSEQ multiplex PCR. Here the sample spans roughly 300,000 clones, approximately 92% being singletons. The V gene is TRBV6-4, the J gene TRBJ2-2, with TRBD2 as a possible D gene (5 bases). The sequence came from a woman in her 30s who had recovered from COVID-19. The sample comprised PBMCs or T cells enriched from blood (not recorded which). Here the CDR3 reads CASSDSMARLSTGELFF. In DNA, the CDR3 is TGTGCCAGCAGTGACTCGATGGCTAGACTAAGTACCGGGGAGCTGTTTTTT.